Here is one TCR beta chain with its context. Its antigen is not known. These data are taken from a study of cytomegalovirus exposure and HLA in healthy donors. PCR amplification relied on 60 Vbeta primers (plus 13 Jbeta primers). Sequenced by immunoSEQ multiplex PCR; TCRdb stores in-frame clones only, minus some. This repertoire shows about 160,000 clones, over 75% found once; its top ten account for 0.85% to 1%. Findings and caveats of the study: The authors reported that TCR beta sequences could predict HLA-A and HLA-B alleles. These predictions were accurate for most subjects in the first cohort. The presence/absence work took it that sequencing depth was about the same across donors.

Trimming stripped 2 bases from V and 0 bases from J, with 11 bases between. The CDR3 loop spans 17 amino acids. Germline assignment: CDR1 SGHVS and CDR2 FNYEAQ. The chain employs TRBV7-6 and TRBJ2-6; maybe TRBD2 (5 bases). The origin of this receptor is a woman aged 50 to 65 in good health and CMV-seropositive. Sample: PBMCs. The CDR3 loop reads CASSLRLGLSGANVLTF. The CDR3 DNA sequence: TGTGCCAGCAGCTTAAGGTTAGGACTCTCTGGGGCCAACGTCCTGACTTTC.